The clone carrying this T cell receptor beta chain showed up many times. This entry comes from a study of molecular identifiers for immune sequencing clone quantification. This CDR3 is 13 amino acids long. The V gene's germline CDR1 is PRHDT and CDR2 FYEKMQ (reference sequence). Trimming shortened V by 3 bases and J by 7 bases, and 10 bases separated the two germline ends. TCRdb reprocessed the PCR reads with MiXCR, giving one entry per CDR3 protein. The sample consists of hundreds of thousands of distinct CDR3 sequences, roughly 24% of them appearing once. The chain couples TRBV13 to TRBJ2-1, with D possibly matching TRBD1 (5 bases). The receptor was isolated from a human donor in good health. Some libraries in this study had Jurkat cell RNA spiked in. Sequencing input: naive CD8+ T cells from blood, with Jurkat cell RNA spiked in. Specified subset: FACS-sorted CD8+CD4-CCR7+CD45RA+ naive T cells. The DNA for the CDR3 is TGTGCCAGCAGCTTGTTAGGGGCTAATGAGCAGTTCTTC. Its translation is CASSLLGANEQFF.